This T cell receptor beta chain was sequenced in a study of identical twins. From the 5' RACE reads, TCRdb called clonotypes with MiXCR, one entry per CDR3 protein. The repertoire holds about 210,000 distinct CDR3 sequences, with approximately 9% as singletons. The CDR3 is 14 amino acids. Germline-derived CDR1 and CDR2 are MNHEY and SVGAGI. Note on this clonotype: Sequence at one end of the junction differs from germline and may be a read error.

Sequencing was done on a sample of memory (CD45RO+) T cells sorted from blood. J is TRBJ2-7 and V is TRBV6-5, with 8 bases aligning to TRBD2. The clonotype originates from a woman under 30 in good health. As DNA, the CDR3 is TGTGTCAGCAGTTACCGAGCGGGAGTCGGCGAGCAGTACTTC. Amino acid sequence: CVSSYRAGVGEQYF.